This note documents a single T cell receptor (beta chain) sequence. This clone's antigen is unknown. Nothing much larger sits one base from this clone, and base qualities are not available. The library was built by means of the immunoSEQ multiplex PCR assay. The source is immuneACCESS, and TCRdb retained only in-frame sequences with V and J called. Part of the clones is not carried over; for the studies checked, unresolved V genes explain less than half of this, and the remainder is unexplained. The sample contains over 15,000 clones, approximately 84% of them found a single time. Almost 3.5% of the sample comes from the top ten. The source of the sample is a study of PD-1 blockade in mismatch repair-deficient tumors listed by TCRdb under 2017. As for the study more broadly: Between late 2013 and 2016, 86 consecutive patients with some 11 mismatch repair-deficient cancer types, all previously treated and progressing, were enrolled in the trial. Deep sequencing of TCR CDR3 regions was used to track tumor-associated T cell clones in peripheral blood of patients responding to PD-1 blockade. The investigation overall reported the following: Tumor-resident clones, often undetectable in blood before treatment, expanded rapidly after pembrolizumab and then contracted, generally before radiologic responses.

Mismatch repair deficiency was established in every enrolled patient by polymerase chain reaction or immunohistochemistry. TCR sequencing was carried out for three patients who responded to pembrolizumab therapy. The phase II trial prospectively evaluated PD-1 blockade with pembrolizumab in advanced mismatch repair-deficient cancers, independent of tissue of origin. Peripheral blood T cell samples were collected serially, before PD-1 blockade began and at several time points afterward. Blood sampling time points were reported as weeks after the first dose of pembrolizumab. Unmatched junction bases come to 14, with V trimmed by 4 bases and J by 9 bases. The CDR3 runs 16 amino acids, cysteine and phenylalanine included. Of the read, only the CDR3 DNA is kept; its 48 bases are in frame from base 1. Reading the germline V gene gives CDR1 SGHRS and CDR2 YFSETQ.

Sequencing was performed on PBMCs, taken 4 weeks after starting pembrolizumab. The TCR originated in an adult with mismatch repair-deficient cancer. The chain couples TRBV5-1 to TRBJ2-1; 9 junctional bases match TRBD2. The nucleotide sequence is TGCGCCAGCAGCCAAAACCTAGCGGGAATATTCGCTGAGCAGTTCTTC. Translated, it reads CASSQNLAGIFAEQFF. When the CDR3 is completed using the reference TRBV5-1 and TRBJ2-1 genes on either side, the full variable domain is KAGVTQTPRYLIKTRGQQVTLSCSPISGHRSVSWYQQTPGQGLQFLFEYFSETQRNKGNFPGRFSGRQFSNSRSEMNVSTLELGDSALYLCASSQNLAGIFAEQFFGPGTRLTVL.